This TCR beta chain emerged from a study of cytomegalovirus exposure and HLA in healthy donors. General study findings and limits: A subsequent analysis found that TCR clusters from the first cohort also tended to co-occur in the approximately 110 validation repertoires, with less than 95% of cluster scores above 0.

Some clones are missing from TCRdb's copy, which holds only in-frame ones; the method was immunoSEQ multiplex PCR. The sample has 150,000 to 200,000 clones, approximately 81% seen once. As concerns this clone: Its target is unknown.

What was sequenced was PBMCs. The clonotype comes from a man between 18 and 29 years old in good health and CMV-seropositive.

The chain's CDR3 is CASSTLNRGNQPQHF. CDR3 coding DNA: TGTGCCAGTAGTACCCTAAACAGGGGGAATCAGCCCCAGCATTTT. V and J are TRBV19 and TRBJ1-5; 8 bases line up with TRBD1. V shed 4 bases and J 4 bases; nucleotides not matched to a gene: 6. This CDR3 region has 15 residues. The germline CDR1 and CDR2 sequences are LNHDA and SQIVND (reference sequence).